A selection of T cell receptor beta chains follows, all from one sample in a study of T cell responses to AZD1222 COVID-19 vaccine. The protocol was immunoSEQ multiplex PCR, while the TCRdb copy is restricted to in-frame clones and leaves out a portion. There are over 70,000 clones in the sample; 89% occur only once, and 9.3% lies in the top ten. The input for sequencing was peripheral blood, taken 28 days after the second AZD1222 dose. These receptors were collected from an adult who received the AZD1222 COVID-19 vaccine. Each CDR3 is given with its conserved first and last residue. Fields, in order: V gene, J gene, D gene, clone size, CDR3 DNA, CDR3 protein. The D gene is left open where the match is weak. Rows may omit the clone size; those that give it use once, few, many or a size class.

TRBV2,TRBJ1-3,NA,NA,TGTGCCAGCAGTGAGCCGACTGGAAGCTCTGGAAACACCATATATTTT,CASSEPTGSSGNTIYF
TRBV7-6,TRBJ1-2,NA,NA,TGTGCCAGCAGCCCGATCGGCGGCGTGGACTATGGCTACACCTTC,CASSPIGGVDYGYTF
TRBV7-6,TRBJ2-3,NA,once,TGTGCCAGCAGCCCAGGACACTCTAGCACAGATACGCAGTATTTT,CASSPGHSSTDTQYF
TRBV5-1,TRBJ1-5,NA,medium-sized,TGCGCCAGCAGCTTGGATTTGTATCAGCCCCAGCATTTT,CASSLDLYQPQHF
TRBV18,TRBJ2-7,TRBD2,NA,TGTGCCAGCTCACAGAGCGGGGGGGCGTTTGGGGAGCAGTACTTC,CASSQSGGAFGEQYF
TRBV19,TRBJ2-4,TRBD2,NA,TGTGCCAGTAGTATATTTACTAGCGGCGTAGCCAAAAACATTCAGTACTTC,CASSIFTSGVAKNIQYF
TRBV5-1,TRBJ2-3,NA,NA,TGCGCCAGCAGCTTGTGGGGGACTGACGCAGATACGCAGTATTTT,CASSLWGTDADTQYF
TRBV11-2,TRBJ2-7,NA,NA,TGTGCCAGCAGCTTATCCGACGGCAGGGGCGACGAGCAGTACTTC,CASSLSDGRGDEQYF
TRBV3-1/TRBV3-2,TRBJ1-4,TRBD1,NA,TGTGCCAGCAGCCAAACCACAGGGGTGGCTAATGAAAAACTGTTTTTT,CASSQTTGVANEKLFF
TRBV5-1,TRBJ1-1,NA,NA,TGCGCCAGCCATGAGGGGGTAGGTGAAGCTTTCTTT,CASHEGVGEAFF
TRBV21-1,TRBJ2-7,NA,NA,TGTGCCAGCCCAAAGGCAGGACAGGGGGAGGACGAGCAGTACTTC,CASPKAGQGEDEQYF
TRBV5-4,TRBJ2-7,NA,NA,TGTGCCAGCAGCTCACGACTGGACCCCCATTACGAGCAGTACTTC,CASSSRLDPHYEQYF
TRBV2,TRBJ2-3,NA,NA,TGTGCCAGCAGTGAAGGACTCCCTACAGATACGCAGTATTTT,CASSEGLPTDTQYF
TRBV24-1,TRBJ2-6,TRBD2,NA,TGTGCCACCAGTGATTCAGCGGGAGTGGGTGTTGGGGCCAACGTCCTGACTTTC,CATSDSAGVGVGANVLTF
TRBV2,TRBJ2-1,TRBD2,NA,TGTGCCAGCAGGCTACTAGCGGGAGGGATAAATGAGCAGTTCTTC,CASRLLAGGINEQFF
TRBV9,TRBJ2-3,TRBD2,NA,TGTGCCAGCAGCACCAGAGGACTAGGCCCAAGCACAGATACGCAGTATTTT,CASSTRGLGPSTDTQYF
TRBV6-2/TRBV6-3,TRBJ2-6,TRBD1,NA,TGTGCCAGCAGTGCAACCTTAGGACAGGGGACCTCTGGGGCCAACGTCCTGACTTTC,CASSATLGQGTSGANVLTF
TRBV3-1/TRBV3-2,TRBJ2-5,TRBD2,NA,TGTGCCAGCAGCCAGCTCGGGGGGGAAGAGACCCAGTACTTC,CASSQLGGEETQYF
TRBV6-2/TRBV6-3,TRBJ2-5,NA,NA,TGTGCCAGCAGTCCCCCCCCGGGTCGACTAATGGCGACCCAGTACTTC,CASSPPPGRLMATQYF
TRBV21-1,TRBJ2-7,NA,NA,TGTGCCAGCAGCAACGGGGGTCGCGAGCAGTACTTC,CASSNGGREQYF
TRBV4-1,TRBJ2-1,NA,once,TGCGCCAGCAGACCCCTCAGTTTGAGCTCCTACAATGAGCAGTTCTTC,CASRPLSLSSYNEQFF
TRBV29-1,TRBJ1-4,TRBD1,NA,TGCAGCGCCGGACAGGGTTCTGAAAAACTGTTTTTT,CSAGQGSEKLFF
TRBV5-6,TRBJ1-4,NA,NA,TGTGCCAGCAGCCCCTGGGGGGGCGTGATTGAAAAACTGTTTTTT,CASSPWGGVIEKLFF
TRBV4-3,TRBJ1-4,NA,NA,TGCGCCAGCAGCGCAACAGGATTAACTAATGAAAAACTGTTTTTT,CASSATGLTNEKLFF
TRBV3-1/TRBV3-2,TRBJ2-1,NA,NA,TGTGCCAGCAGCCAAGGGCCCCGCCTTTACAATGAGCAGTTCTTC,CASSQGPRLYNEQFF
TRBV18,TRBJ2-2,NA,NA,TGTGCCAGCTCACCGGGACAAATTAACACCGGGGAGCTGTTTTTT,CASSPGQINTGELFF
TRBV11-2,TRBJ1-2,NA,NA,TGTGCCAGCAGCTCCTCCCGGGACACTAACTATGGCTACACCTTC,CASSSSRDTNYGYTF
TRBV10-3,TRBJ2-1,NA,NA,TGTGCCATCAGTCGGCGGGACCTCTACAATGAGCAGTTCTTC,CAISRRDLYNEQFF
TRBV6-5,TRBJ2-1,TRBD1,NA,TGTGCCAGCAGGAGGGACAGGGTAAAGTGGAATGAGCAGTTCTTC,CASRRDRVKWNEQFF
TRBV15,TRBJ1-2,NA,few,TGTGCCACCAGCAGAGATTCGGTAAACTATGGCTACACCTTC,CATSRDSVNYGYTF
TRBV7-2,TRBJ1-2,TRBD1,NA,TGTGCCAGCAGCGCTCAGGGGGCCTATGGCTACACCTTC,CASSAQGAYGYTF
TRBV19,TRBJ2-3,NA,few,TGTGCCAGTAGTATAGGGGCGGGTTGGGGCCCAGATACGCAGTATTTT,CASSIGAGWGPDTQYF
TRBV7-9,TRBJ1-5,NA,NA,TGTGCCAGCAGCTCGGCGGGGGGGGCGAGGCAGCCCCAGCATTTT,CASSSAGGARQPQHF
TRBV9,TRBJ1-1,NA,few,TGTGCCAGCAGCGTAGCAGGGAGCGGCACTGAAGCTTTCTTT,CASSVAGSGTEAFF
TRBV7-3,TRBJ2-1,TRBD1,NA,TGTGCCAGCAGCTTAAACCCGGGACAGGGAGCCTACAATGAGCAGTTCTTC,CASSLNPGQGAYNEQFF
TRBV5-1,TRBJ1-6,NA,NA,TGCGCCAGCGGTTGGGGGGCCACCGATAATTCACCCCTCCACTTT,CASGWGATDNSPLHF
TRBV7-2,TRBJ1-4,NA,NA,TGTGCCAGCAGCATATGGGACGGGGCTAATGAAAAACTGTTTTTT,CASSIWDGANEKLFF
TRBV6-4,TRBJ2-2,TRBD2,NA,TGTGCCAGCAGTCCGACTAGCGAGGCCGGGGAGCTGTTTTTT,CASSPTSEAGELFF
TRBV28,TRBJ2-1,TRBD2,NA,TGTGCCAGCAGTTTAGCACAGCCGGGAGGTGAGCAGTTCTTC,CASSLAQPGGEQFF
TRBV7-8,TRBJ2-5,TRBD1,few,TGTGCCAGCAGCTTTGGGACAGTTCAAGAGACCCAGTACTTC,CASSFGTVQETQYF
TRBV5-1,TRBJ2-1,TRBD2,NA,TGCGCCAGCAGCTTGGGCACTAGCGGGAGTTGGAATGAGCAGTTCTTC,CASSLGTSGSWNEQFF
TRBV27,TRBJ1-1,NA,NA,TGTGCCAGCAGTTTATACGGGGGACCGAACACTGAAGCTTTCTTT,CASSLYGGPNTEAFF
TRBV9,TRBJ2-5,TRBD1,NA,TGTGCCAGCAGCGTAGGACGGGACAGCCGACAAGAGACCCAGTACTTC,CASSVGRDSRQETQYF
TRBV12-3/TRBV12-4,TRBJ1-2,NA,NA,TGTGCCAGCAGTTTACGGGACAACTATGGCTACACCTTC,CASSLRDNYGYTF
TRBV4-3,TRBJ1-1,NA,NA,TGCGCCAGCAGCCAAGATATCAGGGTCAGGCGAGAAGCTTTCTTT,CASSQDIRVRREAFF
TRBV7-2,TRBJ2-3,NA,NA,TGTGCCAGCAGCTTAGACACAGATACGCAGTATTTT,CASSLDTDTQYF
TRBV24-1,TRBJ1-2,NA,NA,TGTGCCACCAGTAACCCCGGGGAAAACTATGGCTACACCTTC,CATSNPGENYGYTF
TRBV10-2,TRBJ1-6,TRBD1,NA,TGCGCCAGCAGCGAATCGGGACAGCTGAGCTCCTATAATTCACCCCTCCACTTT,CASSESGQLSSYNSPLHF
TRBV18,TRBJ1-3,NA,NA,TGTGCCAGCAATGGCAGGGGAGGAAACACCATATATTTT,CASNGRGGNTIYF
TRBV5-4,TRBJ2-7,TRBD2,NA,TGTGCCAGCAGCTTTGTTCCCTTGGGCGGGGGGTCGTACGAGCAGTACTTC,CASSFVPLGGGSYEQYF
TRBV7-9,TRBJ1-3,NA,NA,TGTGCCAGCAGCTTAGAGTCAGGGAGGATTGGAAACACCATATATTTT,CASSLESGRIGNTIYF
TRBV28,TRBJ2-7,NA,NA,TGTGCCAGCAGTTTAGTGGTTTACGAGCAGTACTTC,CASSLVVYEQYF